This TCR beta chain came from a study of cytomegalovirus exposure and HLA in healthy donors (dated by TCRdb to 2016 to 2017). For context, the study as a whole: The 700 or so repertoires of the first cohort and the 120 validation repertoires were produced on the same platform, according to a later analysis. The study aimed to test whether cataloging public T cell receptors could reveal signatures of past pathogen exposure. A separate validation cohort of approximately 120 different subjects was used in addition to the approximately 700-subject first cohort. The study combined high-throughput TCR immunosequencing, statistical association of individual TCRs with disease status, and machine learning to predict cytomegalovirus infection status.

Worth noting for this clone: The target of this receptor is not known. No base quality values were provided; no much bigger clone lies one nucleotide off.

The germline V gene supplies CDR1 LGHNA and CDR2 YSLEER. Reading from cysteine to phenylalanine, the CDR3 counts 21 amino acids. The only DNA kept is the CDR3, 63 bases in frame from the first base. Clipping removes 2 bases from V and 8 bases from J, with 28 as the unmatched junction base count. Broad study findings and their caveats: In vitro tests confirmed that a few of the cytomegalovirus-associated TCR beta chains recognize cytomegalovirus antigens. Most TCR sequences were seen in very few donors, while some public TCRs were found in many individuals. According to the authors, the approach could potentially be generalized to other disease states and immunological phenotypes. In a later analysis, TCRs clustered in the first cohort were found to also tend to co-occur in the 130 or so validation repertoires, with 90% to 95% of cluster scores above 0. The classifier was reported to diagnose cytomegalovirus status with high specificity and sensitivity in both the original cohort and the validation cohort. The study gave a list of about 160 TCR beta chains associated with cytomegalovirus. A later analysis lacked HLA typing for the validation cohort, so it scored co-occurrence in that cohort across all 130 or so repertoires.

The library came from the immunoSEQ multiplex PCR assay. In the paper's pipeline: A statistical classification framework was built to diagnose cytomegalovirus status from the catalog of TCR beta chain sequences. Drawn from immuneACCESS, this table holds only the in-frame rearrangements with V and J called that TCRdb kept. Clones are partly lost; checked studies trace under half to an unresolved V gene and leave the rest unexplained. That table is the source of V, J and clone size, and D and trimming were worked out from the DNA. Recorded for this sample are about 97,000 clones; roughly 95% of them occurred a single time. Clones ranked in the top ten supply 0.8% to 0.9% of the sample. The donors belonged to the validation cohort of about 120 subjects, which was separate from the roughly 670-subject first cohort.

Here the chain combines TRBV4-3 and TRBJ1-2, with TRBD1 matching 8 junction bases. Sequenced sample: PBMCs. The TCR was taken from a young woman in good health and CMV-seronegative. The nucleotide sequence reads as follows: TGCGCCAGCAGCCAACCCAGACGAGGTGGACAGGGTCTTAGTATTTGCTGGGGCTACACCTTC. This gives the protein CASSQPRRGGQGLSICWGYTF.